One sample yielded the 16 T cell receptor beta chains listed below, sequenced in a study of blood T cell repertoires in COVID-19 (TCRdb year 2020). Receptors were amplified or captured by the immunoSEQ multiplex PCR assay. TCRdb took this table from immuneACCESS and kept in-frame rearrangements with V and J called. Such tables lack part of the clones; where checked against another copy, unresolved V genes explain under half of the gap, and the rest is unexplained. In all, the sample holds 380,000 or so clones, and approximately 88% of those were seen once. The biggest ten clones account for approximately 1% of the sample. The source material was PBMCs or T cells enriched from blood (not recorded which). These receptors came from a woman aged 30 to 39 with acute COVID-19.

The chain links TRBV7-3 to TRBJ1-2; D not resolved. The CDR3 totals 15 residues. V lost 2 bases and J lost 0, with 10 bases in between. The V gene's germline CDR1 is SGHTA and CDR2 FQGTGA. The CDR3 DNA sequence: TGTGCCAGCAGCTTATATTCGGGAACTAACTATGGCTACACCTTC. Protein product: CASSLYSGTNYGYTF.

This clone was detected once. The chain has TRBV29-1 and TRBJ2-1; 10 nucleotides agree with TRBD2. The CDR3 totals 19 residues. Trimming at V came to 4 bases and at J to 3 bases, leaving 18 bases not matched to a gene. CDR1 is SQVTM and CDR2 is ANQGSEA in the germline V gene. The CDR3 spells CSVVVLAGGPTNNYNEQFF. The CDR3 DNA sequence: TGCAGCGTTGTGGTGTTAGCGGGGGGCCCAACAAACAACTACAATGAGCAGTTCTTC.

The chain uses TRBV2 and TRBJ1-5, with unresolved D. The CDR3 is 16 residues long. Looked up from germline, CDR1 is SNHLY and CDR2 is FYNNEI. V dropped 6 bases and J dropped 0 bases, with 15 bases sitting between them. The CDR3 DNA reads TGTGCCAGCAGCGGCGGTAAGGCAGCTAGCAATCAGCCCCAGCATTTT. Its translation: CASSGGKAASNQPQHF. The entire variable domain, with the rest obtained from reference TRBV2 and TRBJ1-5, is as follows: EPEVTQTPSHQVTQMGQEVILRCVPISNHLYFYWYRQILGQKVEFLVSFYNNEISEKSEIFDDQFSVERPDGSNFTLKIRSTKLEDSAMYFCASSGGKAASNQPQHFGDGTRLSIL.

This clone has only one observation. The CDR3 DNA reads TGTGCCAGCAGTCCGGACTCCTATGGCTACACCTTC. It yields the protein CASSPDSYGYTF. The chain links TRBV2 to TRBJ1-2; D not certain. Between the trimmed V and J ends, which lost 5 bases and 4 bases, there was a span of 8 bases. Germline CDR1 is SNHLY and CDR2 is FYNNEI. This CDR3 comprises 12 residues.

CDR3 coding DNA: TGTGCCAGCAGCTCAAACGAGGGACAGGGGAGTACCGCGGATGGCTACACCTTC. It yields the protein CASSSNEGQGSTADGYTF. The chain links TRBV7-9 to TRBJ1-2; 10 positions agree with TRBD1. V lost 4 bases to trimming and J lost 6 bases; unmatched junction nucleotides: 17. CDR1 SEHNR and CDR2 FQNEAQ come from the germline V gene (reference sequence). CDR3 size: 18 residues.

The J gene is TRBJ2-3, the V gene TRBV5-1, with D possibly being TRBD1 (6 bases). The CDR3 runs to 13 residues. The germline CDR1 and CDR2 sequences are SGHRS and YFSETQ. Trimming removed 4 bases from V and 5 bases from J, with 11 bases in between. The CDR3, as DNA: TGCGCCAGCAGCGGAAACAGGGTAGATACGCAGTATTTT. Its protein product is CASSGNRVDTQYF.

The rearrangement links TRBV7-6 to TRBJ1-6; D might be TRBD1 (6 bases). Germline V gives CDR1 SGHVS, CDR2 FNYEAQ. Trimming shortened V by 4 bases and J by 5 bases, and 18 bases separated the two germline ends. The CDR3 sequence is 17 residues long. CDR3 in DNA: TGTGCCAGCAGCTCCTACACAGGGCTATCGGATAATTCACCCCTCCACTTT. It specifies CASSSYTGLSDNSPLHF.

V is TRBV29-1 and J is TRBJ1-1; TRBD1 is a possible D gene (6 bases). CDR1 and CDR2 (germline): SQVTM, ANQGSEA. The ends were cut back, 2 bases at V and 0 bases at J, with 7 bases in the middle. The CDR3 covers 13 residues. CDR3 DNA: TGCAGCGTTGAAACAGGGTTGAACACTGAAGCTTTCTTT. Protein sequence: CSVETGLNTEAFF.

The chain has TRBV19 and TRBJ1-4; 8 positions agree with TRBD1. V was pared by 8 bases and J by 8 bases, with 13 bases of the junction left unmatched. The V gene's germline CDR1 is LNHDA and CDR2 SQIVND (reference sequence). CDR3 size: 15 residues. The CDR3: CASSDGAGGREKLFF. In nucleotides, the CDR3 is TGTGCCAGTTCCGACGGGGCAGGGGGCCGGGAAAAACTGTTTTTT.

The rearrangement links TRBV7-8 to TRBJ1-1; 8 bases are shared with TRBD1. V was clipped by 5 bases and J by 4 bases; unmatched bases: 6. This CDR3 spans 14 amino acids. Germline V gene sequence: CDR1 SGHVS, CDR2 FQNEAQ. The DNA of the CDR3 is TGTGCCAGCAGCCTACGAGACAGGGGCACTGAAGCTTTCTTT. Protein product: CASSLRDRGTEAFF.

This chain uses TRBV5-1 with TRBJ1-5, with a tentative D call TRBD1 (6 bases). This CDR3 has 16 amino acids. V dropped 2 bases and J dropped 0 bases, with 12 bases sitting between them. Germline lookup yields CDR1 SGHRS and CDR2 YFSETQ. CDR3 sequence: CASSLLPDSSNQPQHF. As DNA, the CDR3 is TGCGCCAGCAGCTTACTGCCGGACAGTAGCAATCAGCCCCAGCATTTT.

The gene calls are TRBV19 and TRBJ1-5; possible D gene TRBD1, 6 bases. Between the trimmed V and J ends, which lost 10 bases and 3 bases, there was a span of 19 bases. The CDR3 has 15 residues. Germline CDR1 reads LNHDA; CDR2 reads SQIVND (reference sequence). This CDR3 is CATTGNEYNNQPQHF. The CDR3 DNA reads TGTGCCACAACAGGGAACGAGTACAACAATCAGCCCCAGCATTTT.

The rearrangement uses TRBV18 and TRBJ1-5; D is ambiguous. The CDR3 totals 14 residues. Between the trimmed V and J ends, which lost 3 bases and 3 bases, there was a span of 9 bases. Per the germline V gene, CDR1 is KGHSH and CDR2 is LQKENI. CDR3 sequence reads: CASSPGLNNQPQHF. In DNA form, the CDR3 reads TGTGCCAGCTCACCGGGCCTGAACAATCAGCCCCAGCATTTT. Complete variable domain (other parts from reference TRBV18 and TRBJ1-5): NAGVMQNPRHLVRRRGQEARLRCSPMKGHSHVYWYRQLPEEGLKFMVYLQKENIIDESGMPKERFSAEFPKEGPSILRIQQVVRGDSAAYFCASSPGLNNQPQHFGDGTRLSIL.

The V call is TRBV5-1, the J call TRBJ2-1, with D possibly matching TRBD2 (6 bases). The CDR3 consists of 17 residues. Germline V gene lookup returns CDR1 SGHRS and CDR2 YFSETQ. The V end lost 1 base, the J end lost 0 bases, and 14 bases lay between the germline ends. The CDR3 nucleotides are TGCGCCAGCAGCTTGCAGACTAGTTCTGGCTCCTACAATGAGCAGTTCTTC. Translation: CASSLQTSSGSYNEQFF.

The rearrangement uses TRBV18 and TRBJ2-2, with 8 positions matching TRBD1. CDR1 is KGHSH, CDR2 LQKENI, per germline. This CDR3 has 17 residues. Germline trimming cut 3 bases from V and 3 bases from J; bases unmatched to any gene: 9. DNA for the CDR3: TGTGCCAGCTCACCGCGGTTGGCAGGGGGCCACACCGGGGAGCTGTTTTTT. This encodes CASSPRLAGGHTGELFF. Drawing the rest from reference TRBV18 and TRBJ2-2, the complete variable domain is NAGVMQNPRHLVRRRGQEARLRCSPMKGHSHVYWYRQLPEEGLKFMVYLQKENIIDESGMPKERFSAEFPKEGPSILRIQQVVRGDSAAYFCASSPRLAGGHTGELFFGEGSRLTVL.

The chain links TRBV5-6 to TRBJ1-3, with a possible D match to TRBD1 (6 bases). This CDR3 spans 17 amino acids. Germline values: CDR1 SGHDT, CDR2 YYEEEE. V was cut by 3 bases and J by 2 bases, with 18 bases left in between. The CDR3 protein is CASSSYRDDLTGNTIYF. DNA for the CDR3: TGTGCCAGCAGCTCCTACAGGGACGACCTAACTGGAAACACCATATATTTT. The whole variable domain, filled in from reference TRBV5-6 and TRBJ1-3, reads DAGVTQSPTHLIKTRGQQVTLRCSPKSGHDTVSWYQQALGQGPQFIFQYYEEEERQRGNFPDRFSGHQFPNYSSELNVNALLLGDSALYLCASSSYRDDLTGNTIYFGEGSWLTVV.